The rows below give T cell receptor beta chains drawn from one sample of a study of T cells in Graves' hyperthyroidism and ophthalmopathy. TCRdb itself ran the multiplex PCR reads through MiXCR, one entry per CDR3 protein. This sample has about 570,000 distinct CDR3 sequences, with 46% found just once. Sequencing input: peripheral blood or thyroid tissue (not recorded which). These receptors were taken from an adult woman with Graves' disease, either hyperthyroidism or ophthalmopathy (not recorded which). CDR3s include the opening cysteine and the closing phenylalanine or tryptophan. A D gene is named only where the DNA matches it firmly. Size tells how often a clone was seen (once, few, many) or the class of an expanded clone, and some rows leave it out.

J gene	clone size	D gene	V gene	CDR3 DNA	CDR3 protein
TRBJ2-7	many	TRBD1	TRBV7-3	TGTGCCAGCAGCTTAAAGCGTGGGACAGGGGCGGACGAGCAGTACTTC	CASSLKRGTGADEQYF
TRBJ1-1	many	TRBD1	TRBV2	TGTGCCAGCAATGAGGACAGGGTGGACACTGAAGCTTTCTTT	CASNEDRVDTEAFF
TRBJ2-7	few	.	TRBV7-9	TGTGCCAGCAGCCCGATTGTGGGACCGAGCTCCTACGAGCAGTACTTC	CASSPIVGPSSYEQYF
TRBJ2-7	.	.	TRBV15	TGTGCCACCAGCTCCACTAGAAACTACGAGCAGTACTTC	CATSSTRNYEQYF
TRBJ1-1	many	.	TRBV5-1	TGCGCCAGCAGCCCCGACGGAGACACTGAAGCTTTCTTT	CASSPDGDTEAFF
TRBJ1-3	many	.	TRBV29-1	TGCAGCGTTGTCGAAAGTTTCTCTGGAAACACCATATATTTT	CSVVESFSGNTIYF
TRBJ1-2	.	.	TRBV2	TGTGCCAGCAAAGTCTCCGTACAGGGTTACGGCTACACCTTC	CASKVSVQGYGYTF
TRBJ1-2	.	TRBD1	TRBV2	TGTGCCAGCAGTGTCGAGACAGGGGGACTTGGCTACACCTTC	CASSVETGGLGYTF
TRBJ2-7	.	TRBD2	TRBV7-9	TGTGCCAGCAGTGATGAGGCTAGCGGGATCCACGAGCAGTACTTC	CASSDEASGIHEQYF
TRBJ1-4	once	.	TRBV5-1	TGCGCCAGCAGCTTCCAGACCGCGGGGGTCGAAAAACTGTTTTTT	CASSFQTAGVEKLFF
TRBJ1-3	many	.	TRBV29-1	TGCAGCGTTGGGCAGGGTTGTACTGGAAACACCATATATTTT	CSVGQGCTGNTIYF
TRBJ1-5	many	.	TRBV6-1	TGTGCCAGCAGTGGACGCTACCCCAATCAGCCCCAGCATTTT	CASSGRYPNQPQHF
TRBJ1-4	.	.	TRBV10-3	TGTGCCATCAGTGAGGAGGGGATGGATGAAAAACTGTTTTTT	CAISEEGMDEKLFF
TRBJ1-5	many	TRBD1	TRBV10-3	TGTGCCACCGGGACAGATACACATAAGCCCCAGCATTTT	CATGTDTHKPQHF
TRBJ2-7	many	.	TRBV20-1	TGCAGTGGCGCACCCCGGGGGCAGGGCTACGAGCAGTACTTC	CSGAPRGQGYEQYF
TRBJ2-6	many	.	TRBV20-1	TGCAGTGGGGCCCCTCACTCTGGGGCCAACGTCCTGACTTTC	CSGAPHSGANVLTF